A selection of T cell receptor beta chains follows, all from one sample in a study of T cell changes during pregnancy in multiple sclerosis. The method was immunoSEQ multiplex PCR; TCRdb's version includes in-frame clones alone and lacks a portion of them. The table lists 25,000 to 35,000 clones, 70% to 90% of them singletons. Sequencing was performed on CD8+ T cells from peripheral blood mononuclear cells, taken in the second trimester of pregnancy. The receptors were sampled from a female donor with multiple sclerosis, enrolled in a pregnancy study. Both conserved end residues are part of each CDR3. A D gene is named only where the DNA matches it firmly. Clone size is stated in some rows and not others, as once, few, many or a class when expanded.

d_gene,j_gene,abundance,v_gene,CDR3nt,CDR3aa
NA,TRBJ2-7,few,TRBV7-8,TGTGCCAGCAGCTACCAGGATGGCACGTCGTGGGAGCAGTACTTC,CASSYQDGTSWEQYF
TRBD1,TRBJ1-2,NA,TRBV27,TGTGCCAGCAGTCCCCGACAGGGTGGCTATGGCTACACCTTC,CASSPRQGGYGYTF
NA,TRBJ1-1,NA,TRBV9,TGTGCCAGCAGCCCCCAACGGGGGGGCACTGAAGCTTTCTTT,CASSPQRGGTEAFF
NA,TRBJ2-1,NA,TRBV7-9,TGTGCCACCGCAAGGGGTATTTCCTACAATGAGCAGTTCTTC,CATARGISYNEQFF
TRBD1,TRBJ2-2,NA,TRBV2,TGTGCCAGCAGTGATGGGACAGGATGGAAGGAGCTGTTTTTT,CASSDGTGWKELFF
TRBD1,TRBJ2-7,NA,TRBV5-1,TGCGCCAGCAGCTCTGGGACAGGGAGGATCTACGAGCAGTACTTC,CASSSGTGRIYEQYF
NA,TRBJ2-1,once,TRBV19,TGTGCCAGTAGTTTAAGACTGAATGACAATGAGCAGTTCTTC,CASSLRLNDNEQFF
NA,TRBJ1-2,large,TRBV4-1,TGCGCCAGCAGCCAAGAAGCAGGGTCCTATGGCTACACCTTC,CASSQEAGSYGYTF
TRBD2,TRBJ2-3,NA,TRBV7-3,TGTGCCAGCAGCTCCCTAGCGGGAGGAACAGATACGCAGTATTTT,CASSSLAGGTDTQYF
NA,TRBJ1-2,NA,TRBV27,TGTGCCAGCAGTCTCCAGGGGAACTATGGCTACACCTTC,CASSLQGNYGYTF
NA,TRBJ2-7,NA,TRBV9,TGTGCCAGCAGCGTAGTCGGGGACTCCTACGAGCAGTACTTC,CASSVVGDSYEQYF
TRBD2,TRBJ2-1,NA,TRBV27,TGTGCCAGCCGACGAGCGATAGCGGGCGCCTACAATGAGCAGTTCTTC,CASRRAIAGAYNEQFF
NA,TRBJ1-6,NA,TRBV19,TGTGCCAGTAGTCCGACAGAAAAATATAATTCACCCCTCCACTTT,CASSPTEKYNSPLHF
TRBD1,TRBJ1-6,NA,TRBV4-1,TGCGCCAGCAGTGAACAGGGGAGCTCCTATAATTCACCCCTCCACTTT,CASSEQGSSYNSPLHF
NA,TRBJ1-2,NA,TRBV10-3,TGTGCCATCAGTGAAGGGAGTTCACTCAATTATGGCTACACCTTC,CAISEGSSLNYGYTF
TRBD2,TRBJ2-1,NA,TRBV11-3,TGTGCCAGCAGGCCCCTAGCGGGGGGCGAGCAGTTCTTC,CASRPLAGGEQFF
NA,TRBJ2-7,NA,TRBV7-9,TGTGCCAGCAGCTTGCAGGGACTTGCCCACGAGCAGTACTTC,CASSLQGLAHEQYF
TRBD1,TRBJ1-2,NA,TRBV6-1,TGTGCCAGCAGTGAAGCGGGGGACAGGGTAGGGTATGGCTACACCTTC,CASSEAGDRVGYGYTF
NA,TRBJ2-4,NA,TRBV19,TGTGCCAGTAGACAGGGCATTCAGTACTTC,CASRQGIQYF
NA,TRBJ1-2,NA,TRBV7-9,TGTGCCAGCAGCTCAAATAGACAGGTCTATGGCTACACCTTC,CASSSNRQVYGYTF
NA,TRBJ1-1,NA,TRBV6-1,TGTGCCAGCAGGAGGCAGGGGATCACTGAAGCTTTCTTT,CASRRQGITEAFF
TRBD1,TRBJ2-5,NA,TRBV19,TGTGCCAGTAGTATACCAGGGGGCGCGGAGACCCAGTACTTC,CASSIPGGAETQYF
TRBD2,TRBJ2-3,NA,TRBV7-7,TGTGCTAGCAGCCCCCTACTAGCGGGATGGGAGACTAGCACAGATACGCAGTATTTT,CASSPLLAGWETSTDTQYF
TRBD2,TRBJ2-5,NA,TRBV11-2,TGTGCCAGCAGCTTAGGGCGACTAGCGGAGGGAGGGGAGACCCAGTACTTC,CASSLGRLAEGGETQYF
TRBD1,TRBJ1-6,NA,TRBV5-4,TGTGCCAGCAGCTACGACAGGGGAAATTCACCCCTCCACTTT,CASSYDRGNSPLHF
TRBD1,TRBJ1-2,once,TRBV2,TGTGCCAGCAGCGAAGGTATAGGGGGCCAACTCCCCCACTATGGCTACACCTTC,CASSEGIGGQLPHYGYTF
TRBD1,TRBJ2-2,NA,TRBV27,TGTGCCAGCAGTGCCGACAGGGCCCCCGGGGAGCTGTTTTTT,CASSADRAPGELFF
TRBD1,TRBJ1-2,NA,TRBV27,TGTGCCAGCAGTTTGGGACAGGGATTCTATGGCTACACCTTC,CASSLGQGFYGYTF
TRBD2,TRBJ2-7,NA,TRBV28,TGTGCCAGCAGAGAGTTAGCGGGCAGCTCCTACGAGCAGTACTTC,CASRELAGSSYEQYF
TRBD2,TRBJ2-2,few,TRBV6-4,TGTGCCAGCAAACTAGCGGGGGACACCGGGGAGCTGTTTTTT,CASKLAGDTGELFF
TRBD2,TRBJ2-2,NA,TRBV6-6,TGTGCCAGCAGCTGGACTAGAGAGAACACCGGGGAGCTGTTTTTT,CASSWTRENTGELFF
TRBD1,TRBJ2-7,NA,TRBV7-8,TGTGCCAGCAGCTCCAATACAGGGGACCGGTCCTACGAGCAGTACTTC,CASSSNTGDRSYEQYF
NA,TRBJ1-2,NA,TRBV2,TGTGCCAGCAGTGAAGCGAGGGTCTATGGCTACACCTTC,CASSEARVYGYTF
TRBD1,TRBJ2-7,NA,TRBV7-2,TGTGCCAGCAGCTTAACGACAGGGGACGAGCAGTACTTC,CASSLTTGDEQYF
TRBD1,TRBJ1-5,NA,TRBV5-8,TGTGCCAGCAGCAGCCGACAGGGATGGTCAAATCAGCCCCAGCATTTT,CASSSRQGWSNQPQHF
TRBD1,TRBJ2-5,once,TRBV13,TGTGCCAGCAGTAGGACAGGGGAAGAGACCCAGTACTTC,CASSRTGEETQYF
NA,TRBJ1-2,NA,TRBV7-8,TGTGCCAGCAGCTTATTGGAGGATCCCGTGGCCTACACCTTC,CASSLLEDPVAYTF
TRBD2,TRBJ2-2,NA,TRBV4-2,TGTGCCAGCAGCCAAGATCCCGCGGGAGGGCCGAACGGGGAGCTGTTTTTT,CASSQDPAGGPNGELFF
NA,TRBJ2-2,NA,TRBV27,TGTGCCAGCGGGTTCCAGGACTACCCGAACACCGGGGAGCTGTTTTTT,CASGFQDYPNTGELFF
TRBD2,TRBJ2-7,NA,TRBV6-5,TGTGCCAGCAGTTACACCCGGGAGGGCCCGTACGAGCAGTACTTC,CASSYTREGPYEQYF
NA,TRBJ2-2,NA,TRBV9,TGTGCCAGCAGCGTAGTAGGAGAAGGGGAATGGGAGCTGTTTTTT,CASSVVGEGEWELFF
NA,TRBJ1-1,NA,TRBV13,TGTGCCAGCAGCCCCTATTTGGGGCAGGCCACTGAAGCTTTCTTT,CASSPYLGQATEAFF
TRBD1,TRBJ2-3,NA,TRBV7-9,TGTGCCAGCAGTCGACAGGGGGCGATTGATACGCAGTATTTT,CASSRQGAIDTQYF
NA,TRBJ1-5,NA,TRBV19,TGTGCCAGTAGTATAGATACAGATTCAAATCAGCCCCAGCATTTT,CASSIDTDSNQPQHF
TRBD2,TRBJ2-3,NA,TRBV2,TGTGCCAGCAGGGGTGGACTAGCGGGCGACCCTAGCACAGATACGCAGTATTTT,CASRGGLAGDPSTDTQYF
TRBD1,TRBJ1-2,NA,TRBV27,TGTGCCAGCAGTCCCTTGGACAGGGGGGTTGAGTCTTATGGCTACACCTTC,CASSPLDRGVESYGYTF
NA,TRBJ2-7,NA,TRBV29-1,TGCAGCGTTGAATTGCGGGGACTTAGCTACGAGCAGTACTTC,CSVELRGLSYEQYF
NA,TRBJ1-2,NA,TRBV9,TGTGCCAGCAGCGCCGGGGGGAGCTATGGCTACACCTTC,CASSAGGSYGYTF
NA,TRBJ2-2,NA,TRBV6-5,TGTGCCAGCAGAACCACAGGGTGGAACACCGGGGAGCTGTTTTTT,CASRTTGWNTGELFF
NA,TRBJ1-2,NA,TRBV6-5,TGTGCCAGCAGTGAAGACCAGGGGAACTATGGCTACACCTTC,CASSEDQGNYGYTF
NA,TRBJ1-2,NA,TRBV27,TGTGCCAGCAGTCCCGAGGGTCGAGATGGCTACACCTTC,CASSPEGRDGYTF
TRBD1,TRBJ2-2,NA,TRBV29-1,TGCAGCGTTGAATACACAGGGGCCGGGGAGCTGTTTTTT,CSVEYTGAGELFF
NA,TRBJ1-2,NA,TRBV4-3,TGCGCCAGCAGCCAAGAACCTGAAGCGGGCTACACCTTC,CASSQEPEAGYTF
TRBD1,TRBJ1-1,NA,TRBV5-1,TGCGCCAGCAGCTTGGCAGGGGGGAACACTGAAGCTTTCTTT,CASSLAGGNTEAFF
TRBD1,TRBJ1-2,NA,TRBV27,TGTGCCAGCAGTTTAACCAGGGGGCCCTATGGCTACACCTTC,CASSLTRGPYGYTF
NA,TRBJ2-7,NA,TRBV28,TGTGCCAGCAGTTTAGGTACGGCCTACGAGCAGTACTTC,CASSLGTAYEQYF
TRBD1,TRBJ2-7,NA,TRBV11-2,TGTGCCAGCAGCTCGCCGGGACAGCGGTACGAGCAGTACTTC,CASSSPGQRYEQYF
NA,TRBJ2-3,NA,TRBV5-1,TGCGCCAGCAGCTTGCAAGGGGCGGGGTTAACTAGCACAGATACGCAGTATTTT,CASSLQGAGLTSTDTQYF
NA,TRBJ1-1,few,TRBV6-5,TGTGCCAGCAGCTCCCAGTCAGGGAACACTGAAGCTTTCTTT,CASSSQSGNTEAFF